The 29 T cell receptor beta chains given below trace back to one sample, sequenced in a study of T cell responses to AZD1222 COVID-19 vaccine. The assay was immunoSEQ multiplex PCR, and TCRdb's table has in-frame clones only and misses some. The sample comprises roughly 100,000 clones, approximately 90% of which are singletons, and roughly 2.5% rests with the top ten. Sequenced here: peripheral blood, sampled on day 0 of AZD1222 vaccination. These TCRs come from an adult in good health.

The chain joins TRBV6-5 to TRBJ1-5; no definite D call. V lost 0 bases, J lost 9 bases, and 9 bases lay in between. Per the germline V gene, CDR1 is MNHEY and CDR2 is SVGAGI. This CDR3 is 13 amino acids long. CDR3 sequence: CASSYSKERPQHF. For the CDR3, the DNA is TGTGCCAGCAGTTACTCGAAGGAACGGCCCCAGCATTTT.

This chain connects TRBV7-9 to TRBJ2-1, with 11 nucleotides matching TRBD2. The CDR3 has 15 amino acids. Trimming at V came to 8 bases and at J to 7 bases, leaving 10 bases not matched to a gene. Germline V gene lookup returns CDR1 SEHNR and CDR2 FQNEAQ (reference sequence). CDR3 amino acids: CASSGGASGRNEQFF. The CDR3 DNA reads as TGTGCCAGCTCCGGGGGGGCTAGCGGGAGGAATGAGCAGTTCTTC.

V is TRBV5-8 and J is TRBJ1-2; D might be TRBD1 (5 bases). There are 13 residues in the CDR3. Germline V gene lookup returns CDR1 SGHTS and CDR2 YDEGEE. The V end was cut by 0 bases, the J end by 4 bases, with 7 bases between. The CDR3 loop is CASSLVRVYGYTF. Here the CDR3 DNA reads TGTGCCAGCAGCTTGGTCAGGGTCTATGGCTACACCTTC.

This chain links TRBV12-3 or TRBV12-4 with TRBJ1-1; TRBD1 aligns across 7 bases. The CDR3 contains 13 residues. The ends lost 5 bases at V and 4 bases at J; junction bases unmatched: 4. CDR3 in DNA: TGTGCCAGCAGTACAGGGGAAGGCACTGAAGCTTTCTTT. This translates into CASSTGEGTEAFF.

The chain carries TRBV29-1 and TRBJ2-1, with a possible D match to TRBD1 (5 bases). CDR1 is SQVTM and CDR2 is ANQGSEA in the germline V gene. The CDR3 extends over 10 amino acids. V was shortened by 7 bases and J by 9 bases, with 10 bases between the two germline ends. The CDR3 DNA is TGCAGCGCACAGGTGACTGAGCAGTTCTTC. It is translated as CSAQVTEQFF.

The V gene is TRBV11-1, the J gene TRBJ1-1; no clear D. Trimming took 3 bases from V and 1 from J, leaving 6 bases between them. CDR1 SGHAT and CDR2 FQDESV come from the germline V gene (reference sequence). This CDR3 has 13 residues. The CDR3 sequence: CASSFSGNTEAFF. The CDR3, as DNA: TGTGCCAGCAGCTTTAGTGGGAACACTGAAGCTTTCTTT.

The chain carries TRBV6-5 and TRBJ2-7; 7 bases fit TRBD1. The CDR3 is made up of 14 amino acids. With 4 bases clipped from V and 2 bases from J, the junction kept 5 bases outside the gene matches. Per germline, CDR1 MNHEY and CDR2 SVGAGI. CDR3 in DNA: TGTGCCAGCAGTTTGGACAGGTTCACCTACGAGCAGTACTTC. It specifies CASSLDRFTYEQYF.

V gene TRBV28 combines with J gene TRBJ1-2; tentative D call: TRBD1 (6 bases). Trimming left V 5 bases short and J 4 bases short, with 14 bases between. Germline loops: CDR1 MDHEN, CDR2 SYDVKM. The CDR3 covers 14 residues. The CDR3: CASSLRTVTYGYTF. CDR3 coding DNA: TGTGCCAGCAGTCTCCGGACAGTTACCTATGGCTACACCTTC.

This chain uses TRBV19 with TRBJ2-1; 8 bases match TRBD2. The V gene's germline CDR1 is LNHDA and CDR2 SQIVND (reference sequence). J lost 6 bases, V lost 3 bases, and 13 bases had no gene match. CDR3 length: 17 residues. This CDR3 is CASSMALGGGGFNEQFF. The DNA for the CDR3 is TGTGCCAGTAGTATGGCCCTCGGTGGCGGGGGGTTCAATGAGCAGTTCTTC.

This clone has more than one count but fewer than ten. The chain uses TRBV4-1 and TRBJ1-4; tentative D call: TRBD1 (5 bases). The germline V gene encodes CDR1 MGHRA and CDR2 YSYEKL. The CDR3 consists of 14 residues. V was pared by 7 bases and J by 5 bases, with 14 bases between. The DNA for the CDR3 is TGCGCCAGCAACCGGGGGACGTTGAATGAAAAACTGTTTTTT. Protein sequence: CASNRGTLNEKLFF.

This clone is medium-sized (0.01 to 0.1%) in the sample. The same CDR3 is also encoded by other DNA sequences in this sample. The chain recombines TRBV29-1 with TRBJ1-1; the D is unclear. Germline V CDR1 and CDR2: SQVTM, ANQGSEA. The CDR3 is 15 amino acids. Trimming shortened V by 4 bases and J by 0 bases, and 15 bases separated the two germline ends. This chain's CDR3 is CSVAAGWGMNTEAFF. The CDR3 region has the DNA TGCAGCGTTGCGGCAGGCTGGGGAATGAACACTGAAGCTTTCTTT.

The chain carries TRBV7-8 and TRBJ1-6; 7 bases map to TRBD1. The trim removed 5 bases at V and 6 bases at J, leaving 7 bases unmatched. Per germline, CDR1 SGHVS and CDR2 FQNEAQ. The CDR3 consists of 15 residues. The CDR3 DNA is TGTGCCAGCAGCCCAAGGGGGCGCGGTAATTCACCCCTCCACTTT. Amino acid sequence: CASSPRGRGNSPLHF. The complete variable domain, with remaining parts taken from reference TRBV7-8 and TRBJ1-6, reads GAGVSQSPRYKVAKRGQDVALRCDPISGHVSLFWYQQALGQGPEFLTYFQNEAQLDKSGLPSDRFFAERPEGSVSTLKIQRTQQEDSAVYLCASSPRGRGNSPLHFGNGTRLTVT.

This chain links TRBV19 with TRBJ2-5, with D unresolved. CDR1 LNHDA and CDR2 SQIVND come from the germline V gene (reference sequence). V lost 5 bases to trimming and J lost 3 bases, with 16 bases between them. CDR3 size: 15 residues. The CDR3, as DNA: TGTGCCAGTAGTTTCCAGGCCCTTGGGGAAGAGACCCAGTACTTC. This translates into CASSFQALGEETQYF. Full variable domain (outside the CDR3, taken from reference TRBV19 and TRBJ2-5): DGGITQSPKYLFRKEGQNVTLSCEQNLNHDAMYWYRQDPGQGLRLIYYSQIVNDFQKGDIAEGYSVSREKKESFPLTVTSAQKNPTAFYLCASSFQALGEETQYFGPGTRLLVL.

The table lists this clone with a few counts. The CDR3 sequence is CASSSSGGADYGYTF. Here the CDR3 DNA reads TGTGCCAGCAGCTCATCAGGGGGCGCGGACTATGGCTACACCTTC. The chain has TRBV7-9 and TRBJ1-2; TRBD1 aligns across 8 bases. V was pared by 4 bases and J by 3 bases, with 7 bases of the junction left unmatched. In germline, CDR1 is SEHNR, CDR2 FQNEAQ (reference sequence). The CDR3 is made up of 15 amino acids.

This chain uses TRBV11-2 with TRBJ2-2, with TRBD2 identical over 10 bases. Germline CDR1 reads SGHAT; CDR2 reads FQNNGV. This CDR3 has 20 residues. J lost 6 bases, V lost 0 bases, and 16 bases had no gene match. This CDR3 is CASSLENWIPSGRGSGELFF. Written as DNA, the CDR3 is TGTGCCAGCAGCTTAGAAAATTGGATCCCCAGCGGGAGGGGTTCCGGGGAGCTGTTTTTT.

Of note for this clone: The same CDR3 can be traced to other DNA sequences in this sample. The CDR3 reads CASSAVSGNTIYF. As DNA, the CDR3 is TGTGCCAGCAGCGCGGTCTCTGGAAACACCATATATTTT. This sequence joins TRBV9 and TRBJ1-3, with D hard to call. Germline loops: CDR1 SGDLS, CDR2 YYNGEE. The V end lost 3 bases, the J end lost 0 bases, and 4 bases lay between the germline ends. This CDR3 contains 13 residues.

The J gene is TRBJ2-7, the V gene TRBV5-4; TRBD2 might be the D (6 bases). V was clipped by 7 bases and J by 2 bases, with 13 bases between them. Germline-derived CDR1 and CDR2 are SGHNT and YYREEE (reference sequence). The CDR3 is made up of 13 amino acids. The CDR3 bases are TGTGCCAGCTCCGGGAGCCCCCCCTACGAGCAGTACTTC. This sequence encodes CASSGSPPYEQYF.

This sequence joins TRBV14 and TRBJ2-1, with D perhaps matching TRBD2 (5 bases). The CDR3 is 14 residues long. Trimming removed 4 bases at V and 0 bases at J, with 7 bases between. Germline V lookup: CDR1 SGHDN, CDR2 FVKESK. In nucleotides, the CDR3 is TGTGCCAGCAGCCGTCTAGCCTCCTACAATGAGCAGTTCTTC. Its translation is CASSRLASYNEQFF. Based on the CDR3 plus reference TRBV14 and TRBJ2-1, the full variable domain is EAGVTQFPSHSVIEKGQTVTLRCDPISGHDNLYWYRRVMGKEIKFLLHFVKESKQDESGMPNNRFLAERTGGTYSTLKVQPAELEDSGVYFCASSRLASYNEQFFGPGTRLTVL.

The V call is TRBV11-2, the J call TRBJ2-1; unclear D gene. The V gene lost 3 bases and the J gene lost 8 bases, with 17 bases spanning the gap. This CDR3 spans 15 amino acids. Germline V gene data show CDR1 as SGHAT and CDR2 as FQNNGV. For the CDR3, the DNA is TGTGCCAGCAGCTTCTATGTCGTCAATATCGATGAGCAGTTCTTC. This sequence encodes CASSFYVVNIDEQFF.

This chain connects TRBV10-3 to TRBJ1-5; D ambiguous. This CDR3 contains 13 residues. CDR1 and CDR2 from the germline V gene are ENHRY and SYGVKD. V lost 2 bases to trimming and J lost 11 bases, with 13 bases between them. DNA for the CDR3: TGTGCCATCAGTGAGGGTGAGCGCAAGGCCCAGCATTTT. Translation gives CAISEGERKAQHF.

This clone was observed a single time. Other DNA sequences in the sample encode the same CDR3. The V gene is TRBV5-6, the J gene TRBJ2-1; D is perhaps TRBD2 (5 bases). Trimming pared 0 bases from V and 9 bases from J, leaving 7 bases between. The CDR3 loop spans 12 amino acids. Germline-derived CDR1 and CDR2 are SGHDT and YYEEEE. CDR3 sequence (DNA): TGTGCCAGCAGCTTGGCGGCGGGTGAGCAGTTCTTC. It encodes CASSLAAGEQFF.

This sequence joins TRBV4-1 and TRBJ1-2; tentatively, D is TRBD1 (5 bases). The CDR3 loop spans 15 amino acids. Between the trimmed V and J ends, which lost 6 bases and 3 bases, there was a span of 17 bases. Per germline, CDR1 MGHRA and CDR2 YSYEKL. CDR3: CASRKDRRGDYGYTF. The CDR3 coding sequence is TGCGCCAGCAGGAAAGATAGGCGGGGGGACTATGGCTACACCTTC.

This sequence joins TRBV6-5 and TRBJ1-5; 7 bases match TRBD1. J was trimmed by 2 bases and V by 6 bases; bases with no gene match: 7. This CDR3 contains 15 residues. CDR1 is MNHEY and CDR2 is SVGAGI in the germline V gene. Here the CDR3 reads CASSWGQPRNQPQHF. The CDR3 DNA reads as TGTGCCAGCAGCTGGGGACAGCCACGCAATCAGCCCCAGCATTTT.

CDR3 region: CASSYSTGDTEAFF. Written as DNA, the CDR3 is TGTGCCAGCAGTTACTCGACCGGCGACACTGAAGCTTTCTTT. V and J are TRBV6-5 and TRBJ1-1; D remains ambiguous. CDR1 is MNHEY and CDR2 is SVGAGI in the germline V gene. This CDR3 has 14 amino acids. Trimming cost V 0 bases and J 3 bases, with 8 bases left between them.

This sequence joins TRBV4-1 and TRBJ2-7; 7 nucleotides line up with TRBD2. V was pared by 4 bases and J by 2 bases, with 8 bases of the junction left unmatched. This CDR3 has 15 amino acids. CDR1 MGHRA and CDR2 YSYEKL come from the germline V gene. CDR3: CASSLRDYGPYEQYF. DNA for the CDR3: TGCGCCAGCAGCCTACGGGACTATGGCCCCTACGAGCAGTACTTC.

This clone came up once. The rearrangement links TRBV4-1 to TRBJ2-5; 9 positions agree with TRBD2. This CDR3 region has 17 residues. From germline, CDR1 is MGHRA and CDR2 YSYEKL. The J segment lost 0 bases and the V segment lost 1 base, leaving 6 bases of the junction unmatched. For the CDR3, the DNA is TGCGCCAGCAGCCAAGGACCCTTAGCGGGGGACCAAGAGACCCAGTACTTC. It codes for CASSQGPLAGDQETQYF.

The chain combines TRBV6-5 with TRBJ1-5; no clear D. CDR1 and CDR2 from the germline V gene are MNHEY and SVGAGI. The CDR3 extends over 14 amino acids. V was clipped by 6 bases and J by 3 bases, with 12 bases between them. Here the CDR3 DNA reads TGTGCCAGCAGCCCGGACGGAAACAATCAGCCCCAGCATTTT. Translation: CASSPDGNNQPQHF.

This chain connects TRBV19 to TRBJ2-2; the D gene is possibly TRBD2 (7 bases). V was clipped by 0 bases and J by 6 bases, with 20 bases between them. The CDR3 totals 18 residues. Germline V lookup: CDR1 LNHDA, CDR2 SQIVND (reference sequence). CDR3 in amino acids: CASSIDPGGRSSAGELFF. The CDR3 coding sequence is TGTGCCAGTAGTATAGATCCGGGGGGCCGCTCGTCAGCCGGGGAGCTGTTTTTT.

The J gene is TRBJ2-5, the V gene TRBV7-9; 11 nucleotides agree with TRBD2. The CDR3 extends over 15 amino acids. Germline loops: CDR1 SEHNR, CDR2 FQNEAQ (reference sequence). V lost 0 bases to trimming and J lost 3 bases; unmatched junction nucleotides: 0. The CDR3 is CASSLAGLAEETQYF. In DNA, the CDR3 is TGTGCCAGCAGCTTAGCGGGACTAGCGGAAGAGACCCAGTACTTC.